The 12 T cell receptor beta chains listed next were all sequenced from one sample in a study of blood T cell repertoires in COVID-19. The repertoire was sequenced with immunoSEQ multiplex PCR; TCRdb's copy has only in-frame clones and lacks some. The sample yields approximately 300,000 clones, approximately 92% seen once. Sequencing used peripheral blood. Receptor source: a woman younger than 45 with COVID-19, enrolled during active disease.

This chain connects TRBV5-1 to TRBJ2-1; weak D call: TRBD2 (5 bases). This CDR3 is 13 amino acids long. Trimming took off 4 bases at V and 5 bases at J, with 10 bases between the two ends. CDR1 and CDR2 from the germline V gene are SGHRS and YFSETQ. CDR3 loop: CASSPLADNEQFF. The DNA for the CDR3 is TGCGCCAGCAGCCCCCTAGCAGACAATGAGCAGTTCTTC.

In its sample, this clone was seen once. DNA for the CDR3: TGTGCCAGCAGAGGCCAACAGCTATACACTGAAAAACTGTTTTTT. Translated, it gives CASRGQQLYTEKLFF. The V call is TRBV6-5, the J call TRBJ1-4; unclear D gene. V gave up 6 bases and J gave up 7 bases, with 18 bases separating them. The CDR3 contains 15 residues. The germline V gene has CDR1 MNHEY and CDR2 SVGAGI.

V is TRBV21-1 and J is TRBJ1-2; the D call in the table, TRBD1, was not verified against the DNA. TRBV21-1 has pseudogene status. This CDR3 has 15 residues. CDR3 protein: CASSIRTGGNYGYTF. The CDR3 nucleotides are TGTGCCAGCAGCATCCGGACAGGGGGCAACTATGGCTACACCTTC.

The chain uses TRBV10-3 and TRBJ1-4, with 8 nucleotides matching TRBD1. V lost 5 bases and J lost 0; bases outside the gene matches: 5. The CDR3 has 16 residues. CDR1 is ENHRY, CDR2 SYGVKD, per germline. CDR3 sequence: CAISTGGPSTNEKLFF. The CDR3 DNA follows: TGTGCCATCAGTACAGGGGGGCCCTCAACTAATGAAAAACTGTTTTTT.

This clone came up once. This sequence joins TRBV7-8 and TRBJ2-2; 8 nucleotides match TRBD2. Germline V gene data show CDR1 as SGHVS and CDR2 as FQNEAQ. J was trimmed by 7 bases and V by 2 bases; bases with no gene match: 9. The CDR3 is 16 residues long. The CDR3 protein is CASSLRQGGGYGELFF. The CDR3 DNA follows: TGTGCCAGCAGCTTAAGGCAGGGCGGGGGGTACGGGGAGCTGTTTTTT.

CDR3 sequence (DNA): TGTGCCAGCAGACCCGACAGAGCTCAAGAGACCCAGTACTTC. Protein product: CASRPDRAQETQYF. The chain employs TRBV5-4 and TRBJ2-5, with D perhaps matching TRBD1 (5 bases). V lost 5 bases to trimming and J lost 2 bases, with 13 bases between them. In germline, CDR1 is SGHNT, CDR2 YYREEE (reference sequence). The CDR3 extends over 14 amino acids.

This rearrangement joins TRBV28 to TRBJ1-1; TRBD1 might be the D (6 bases). V shed 3 bases and J shed 4 bases, with 15 bases lying between them. The length of the CDR3 is 15 residues. Germline V gene lookup returns CDR1 MDHEN and CDR2 SYDVKM. The CDR3, as DNA: TGTGCCAGCAGTTTCGCGGGGGGGCGGGCCACTGAAGCTTTCTTT. This codes for CASSFAGGRATEAFF.

The chain employs TRBV10-3 and TRBJ2-7; D is undetermined. The CDR3 is 16 residues long. Deletions cut 7 bases from V and 3 bases from J, with 22 bases between. In germline, CDR1 is ENHRY, CDR2 SYGVKD. The CDR3 sequence: CAIIRLWLYYYYEQYF. The CDR3 nucleotides are TGTGCCATCATTCGTTTGTGGCTCTACTACTACTACGAGCAGTACTTC.

This sequence joins TRBV9 and TRBJ2-1; 9 positions agree with TRBD1. Germline V gene sequence: CDR1 SGDLS, CDR2 YYNGEE. CDR3 length: 16 residues. V was clipped by 0 bases and J by 6 bases; unmatched bases: 7. CDR3 in amino acids: CASSVARDRDVNEQFF. CDR3 DNA sequence: TGTGCCAGCAGCGTAGCCCGGGACAGGGATGTCAATGAGCAGTTCTTC.

The chain couples TRBV7-9 to TRBJ1-3; 7 nucleotides agree with TRBD1. Germline CDR1 reads SEHNR; CDR2 reads FQNEAQ (reference sequence). The CDR3 runs to 16 residues. Trimming cost V 1 base and J 4 bases; bases outside gene matches: 7. CDR3: CASSLGDRQGGNTIYF. For the CDR3, the DNA is TGTGCCAGCAGCTTAGGGGATCGACAGGGAGGAAACACCATATATTTT.

The chain recombines TRBV19 with TRBJ2-5; 7 positions agree with TRBD2. The V and J ends lost 6 bases and 5 bases, in that order; junction bases with no gene match: 9. The germline V gene has CDR1 LNHDA and CDR2 SQIVND (reference sequence). The CDR3 is 14 residues long. CDR3 coding DNA: TGTGCCAGTAGCCTTGGCAAGGGAGGGGAGACCCAGTACTTC. This sequence encodes CASSLGKGGETQYF.

CDR3 bases: TGTGCCAGCAGTATGGGGGGTCCCTACGAGCAGTACTTC. This sequence encodes CASSMGGPYEQYF. The genes are TRBV2 and TRBJ2-7, with D tentatively TRBD2 (6 bases). V shed 5 bases and J shed 2 bases, with 10 bases lying between them. The CDR3 totals 13 residues. From germline, CDR1 is SNHLY and CDR2 FYNNEI.